These 12 T cell receptor beta chains share one sample of origin, sequenced in a study of a mutant IDH1 vaccine in newly diagnosed glioma. Regarding time point: week 5, during vaccination. In every dose of vaccine, 300 ug of mutant IDH1 20-mer peptide was given alongside topical imiquimod. No antigen has been assigned to these receptors. Only in-frame clones appear in the TCRdb table, and some are missing; sequencing was by immunoSEQ multiplex PCR. This sample has some 60,000 clones, with approximately 90% found just once. The sequenced sample was PBMCs, obtained from a glioma patient whose treatment included an IDH1 peptide vaccine. The source of these receptors is a woman aged 40 to 49 with glioma.

The rearrangement links TRBV5-4 to TRBJ2-5; D is unresolved. The CDR3 sequence is 11 residues long. Looked up from germline, CDR1 is SGHNT and CDR2 is YYREEE (reference sequence). The V end was cut by 3 bases, the J end by 2 bases, with 2 bases between. CDR3 DNA: TGTGCCAGCAGCTCGCAAGAGACCCAGTACTTC. Translation gives CASSSQETQYF.

The chain combines TRBV7-2 with TRBJ1-2; 7 bases match TRBD1. V dropped 1 base and J dropped 8; count of bases not matched to a gene: 13. Germline V CDR1 and CDR2: SGHTA, FQGNSA. This CDR3 region has 16 residues. The CDR3 reads CASSLGPSRGRWGYTF. CDR3 DNA: TGTGCCAGCAGCTTAGGGCCTTCTAGGGGGCGCTGGGGCTACACCTTC.

This clone was seen a few times. This chain connects TRBV7-9 to TRBJ1-5; TRBD1 matches 8 bases. Trimming at V came to 4 bases and at J to 3 bases, leaving 5 bases not matched to a gene. This CDR3 has 15 amino acids. CDR1 and CDR2 from the germline V gene are SEHNR and FQNEAQ (reference sequence). CDR3 DNA sequence: TGTGCCAGCAGCTACGACAGGGGTCCCAATCAGCCCCAGCATTTT. Its translation is CASSYDRGPNQPQHF. Together with reference TRBV7-9 and TRBJ1-5, the CDR3 gives the full variable domain: DTGVSQNPRHKITKRGQNVTFRCDPISEHNRLYWYRQTLGQGPEFLTYFQNEAQLEKSRLLSDRFSAERPKGSFSTLEIQRTEQGDSAMYLCASSYDRGPNQPQHFGDGTRLSIL.

The chain joins TRBV6-5 to TRBJ2-5; D is possibly TRBD1 or TRBD2 (5 bases each). The germline V and J ends were trimmed by 5 bases and 5 bases, with 15 bases remaining between them. The germline gives CDR1 MNHEY, CDR2 SVGAGI. CDR3 length: 14 amino acids. The CDR3 is CASSQSGTSETQYF. CDR3 coding DNA: TGTGCCAGCAGTCAGTCCGGGACCAGCGAGACCCAGTACTTC.

The chain uses TRBV4-2 and TRBJ2-3; TRBD2 agrees at 7 bases. The CDR3 contains 15 residues. J was trimmed by 2 bases and V by 2 bases; bases with no gene match: 4. CDR1 and CDR2 from the germline V gene are LGHNA and YNFKEQ. The CDR3 reads CASSQPGLNTDTQYF. Here the CDR3 DNA reads TGTGCCAGCAGCCAACCGGGACTAAACACAGATACGCAGTATTTT.

The chain joins TRBV4-1 to TRBJ1-5; 12 bases match TRBD1. The V segment lost 0 bases and the J segment 10 bases; nucleotides outside the gene matches: 10. CDR1 is MGHRA and CDR2 is YSYEKL in the germline V gene. This CDR3 has 17 residues. The CDR3 is CASSQDPGQGALDPQHF. For the CDR3, the DNA is TGCGCCAGCAGCCAAGATCCGGGACAGGGGGCCCTGGATCCCCAGCATTTT.

The chain joins TRBV18 to TRBJ2-1; D could derive from TRBD1 or TRBD2 (5 bases each). The CDR3 sequence is 15 residues long. Trimming cost V 0 bases and J 2 bases, with 8 bases left between them. Germline assignment: CDR1 KGHSH and CDR2 LQKENI. The CDR3 DNA reads TGTGCCAGCTCACCACCGGGACGCGCCTACAATGAGCAGTTCTTC. Its translation is CASSPPGRAYNEQFF.

This chain's CDR3 is CASSIGGQGAYEQYF. CDR3 in DNA: TGTGCCAGTAGTATTGGGGGACAGGGGGCCTACGAGCAGTACTTC. The V gene is TRBV19, the J gene TRBJ2-7; 11 bases map to TRBD1. V shed 3 bases, J shed 2 bases, and the junction held 3 bases outside the gene matches. Germline values: CDR1 LNHDA, CDR2 SQIVND (reference sequence). The CDR3 is made up of 15 amino acids.

The chain couples TRBV29-1 to TRBJ1-2, with D maybe TRBD1 (5 bases). The germline V and J ends were trimmed by 6 bases and 8 bases, with 10 bases remaining between them. The germline V gene encodes CDR1 SQVTM and CDR2 ANQGSEA. There are 10 residues in the CDR3. The CDR3 reads CSVQGNGYTF. DNA of the CDR3: TGCAGCGTGCAGGGCAACGGCTACACCTTC.

V and J are TRBV2 and TRBJ2-5, with 11 nucleotides matching TRBD2. Germline V gene lookup returns CDR1 SNHLY and CDR2 FYNNEI. V gave up 5 bases and J gave up 4 bases; unmatched junction bases: 6. The length of the CDR3 is 15 residues. The DNA of the CDR3 is TGTGCCAGCAGTAGGATGCTAGCGGGGGGAGAGACCCAGTACTTC. It translates to CASSRMLAGGETQYF.

V is TRBV29-1 and J is TRBJ2-7; tentatively, D is TRBD2 (5 bases). This CDR3 contains 12 residues. The germline CDR1 and CDR2 sequences are SQVTM and ANQGSEA. The ends were cut back, 3 bases at V and 7 bases at J, with 13 bases in the middle. CDR3 in amino acids: CSVDMGSGEQYF. CDR3 coding DNA: TGCAGCGTTGATATGGGGTCGGGGGAGCAGTACTTC.

The chain links TRBV29-1 to TRBJ1-1; tentative D call: TRBD1 (5 bases). Germline assignment: CDR1 SQVTM and CDR2 ANQGSEA. The V end was cut by 6 bases, the J end by 1 base, with 6 bases between. The CDR3 consists of 11 residues. The CDR3 loop is CSVTGNTEAFF. DNA of the CDR3: TGCAGCGTCACAGGGAACACTGAAGCTTTCTTT.